What follows is one T cell receptor beta chain and its context. The data belong to a study of T cell changes during pregnancy in multiple sclerosis. The CDR3 is made up of 15 amino acids. V lost 4 bases and J 4 bases, leaving 17 bases between the germline ends. The germline gives CDR1 SGDLS, CDR2 YYNGEE. Measured with immunoSEQ multiplex PCR; TCRdb has only the in-frame clones, and not every one. This table holds about 59,000 clones, roughly 90% found once. The sequenced sample was peripheral blood, obtained before pregnancy. The clonotype originates from a female donor with multiple sclerosis, enrolled in a pregnancy study. The chain uses TRBV9 and TRBJ2-5; D perhaps matches TRBD2 (5 bases). CDR3 in amino acids: CASSPSVARGETQYF. DNA of the CDR3: TGTGCCAGCAGCCCCTCCGTGGCCCGGGGAGAGACCCAGTACTTC.